This TCR beta chain came from a study of blood T cell repertoires in COVID-19. On the study more broadly: Italy, Spain and the United States were the sources of the convalescent and acute COVID-19 samples. PBMCs, B-cell-depleted T cells, or T cells were the source of the cDNA or gDNA that made up the material.

Germline CDR1 and CDR2: SGHAT and FQNNGV. This CDR3 has 12 residues. V lost 1 base, J lost 11 bases, and 11 bases lay in between. Generated by immunoSEQ multiplex PCR, the TCRdb table keeps only in-frame clones and is missing some. The sample lists about 77,000 clones; more than 75% were seen once. V and J are TRBV11-2 and TRBJ1-2; D is uncertain. This receptor was obtained from a woman aged 80 or older with active or convalescent COVID-19. The sample comprised peripheral blood. The CDR3 nucleotides are TGTGCCAGCAGCTTAGGTAGCTACCAATACACCTTC. Encoded protein: CASSLGSYQYTF.